The 17 T cell receptor beta chains below come from one sample, sequenced in a study of human T cells and chemical hapten exposure. The sample's time point: patch test 3, about 24 weeks after DPC sensitization. The treatment is: therapeutic diphenylcyclopropenone sensitization with weekly scalp DPC. TCRdb used MiXCR to reprocess the RACE reads, holding one entry per CDR3 protein. Of under 130,000 distinct CDR3 sequences in the sample, roughly a third were seen once. Specimen: whole blood, collected in connection with sensitization to the hapten diphenylcyclopropenone (DPC). All receptors derive from a middle-aged man with alopecia areata. Some clones in this sample may be carry-over from other donors' samples.

This clonotype turned up a few times. This sequence joins TRBV16 and TRBJ2-1; maybe TRBD2 (5 bases). Germline V CDR1 and CDR2: KGHSY, FQNENV. Deletions cut 1 base from V and 8 bases from J, with 9 bases between. The CDR3 consists of 13 residues. The CDR3 protein is CASSQLRVDEQFF. CDR3 DNA sequence: TGTGCCAGCAGCCAATTGAGGGTTGATGAGCAGTTCTTC.

The chain couples TRBV5-4 to TRBJ2-6; no clear D gene. This CDR3 contains 15 residues. The V gene lost 7 bases and the J gene lost 1 base, with 12 bases spanning the gap. CDR1 is SGHNT and CDR2 is YYREEE in the germline V gene (reference sequence). Here the CDR3 DNA reads TGTGCCAGCTTTTCCCGGAATTCTGGGGCCAACGTCCTGACTTTC. Translation gives CASFSRNSGANVLTF.

This clonotype has a handful of counts. The V and J genes are TRBV6-2 or TRBV6-3 and TRBJ2-7; 7 positions match TRBD2. The CDR3 length is 13 residues. V was clipped by 4 bases and J by 5 bases; unmatched bases: 5. CDR1 MNHEY and CDR2 SVGEGT come from the germline V gene. The CDR3 spells CASSWEGGDEQYV. The CDR3 coding sequence is TGTGCCAGCAGTTGGGAGGGAGGCGACGAGCAGTACGTC.

The chain links TRBV12-3 or TRBV12-4 to TRBJ1-5, with no clear D. The germline V and J ends were trimmed by 4 bases and 7 bases, with 8 bases remaining between them. This CDR3 has 12 amino acids. The DNA of the CDR3 is TGTGCCAGCAGTTCTCTCGGCCAGCCCCAGCATTTT. Translation: CASSSLGQPQHF.

This clonotype occurred a few times. The CDR3 DNA sequence: TGTGCCAGCAGTTACCCGACCGTGGACAGATACACAGATACGCAGTATTTT. This sequence encodes CASSYPTVDRYTDTQYF. This sequence joins TRBV6-6 and TRBJ2-3; D might be TRBD1 (6 bases). CDR3 length: 17 amino acids. V was shortened by 2 bases and J by 2 bases, with 17 bases between the two germline ends. Germline V gene data show CDR1 as MNHNY and CDR2 as SVGAGI (reference sequence).

This rearrangement joins TRBV2 to TRBJ2-1; D is undetermined. In germline, CDR1 is SNHLY, CDR2 FYNNEI. V lost 5 bases, J lost 2 bases, and 10 bases lay in between. The CDR3 loop spans 14 amino acids. DNA of the CDR3: TGTGCCAGCAGTTTTACCACCCCCTACAATGAGCAGTTCTTC. Translating it yields CASSFTTPYNEQFF.

The chain carries TRBV10-3 and TRBJ2-3, with TRBD2 matching over 10 bases. With 3 bases clipped from V and 3 bases from J, the junction kept 9 bases outside the gene matches. The CDR3 covers 17 residues. The germline V gene encodes CDR1 ENHRY and CDR2 SYGVKD. In nucleotides, the CDR3 is TGTGCCATCAGTGACCGCGCCCCTAGCGGGGGAACAGATACGCAGTATTTT. Encoded protein: CAISDRAPSGGTDTQYF.

This clonotype turned up a few times. The rearrangement links TRBV6-5 to TRBJ2-7; D assignment may be TRBD1 or TRBD2 (6 bases each). The germline gives CDR1 MNHEY, CDR2 SVGAGI. V was shortened by 8 bases and J by 2 bases, with 28 bases between the two germline ends. The CDR3 length is 18 residues. The CDR3 sequence: CASALGGGIGGHAYEQYF. In nucleotides, the CDR3 is TGTGCCAGCGCCCTCGGAGGGGGAATTGGGGGGCATGCCTACGAGCAGTACTTC.

This clonotype was observed at least ten times. V usage is TRBV7-8 and J usage is TRBJ2-1; 7 nucleotides match TRBD1. The CDR3 contains 15 residues. V lost 4 bases to trimming and J lost 4 bases; unmatched junction nucleotides: 7. Germline-derived CDR1 and CDR2 are SGHVS and FQNEAQ. This chain's CDR3 is CASSSVVGQYNEQFF. CDR3 sequence (DNA): TGTGCCAGCAGCTCAGTAGTGGGACAGTACAATGAGCAGTTCTTC.

V and J are TRBV30 and TRBJ2-3; D perhaps matches TRBD2 (6 bases). The CDR3 loop spans 15 amino acids. The V end was cut by 0 bases, the J end by 1 base, with 11 bases between. Per the germline V gene, CDR1 is GTSNPN and CDR2 is SVGIG (reference sequence). CDR3 sequence: CAWSVPGVGTDTQYF. The CDR3 coding sequence is TGTGCCTGGAGTGTACCGGGAGTGGGCACAGATACGCAGTATTTT.

The sample holds a few counts of this clonotype. V gene TRBV29-1 combines with J gene TRBJ2-4, with a weak D call TRBD1 (6 bases). CDR3 length: 15 amino acids. The ends were cut back, 2 bases at V and 1 base at J, with 12 bases in the middle. Germline V lookup: CDR1 SQVTM, CDR2 ANQGSEA. CDR3: CSVEHRVRAKNIQYF. The CDR3 DNA sequence: TGCAGCGTTGAACACAGGGTGAGGGCCAAAAACATTCAGTACTTC.

The chain employs TRBV4-3 and TRBJ2-2; either TRBD1 or TRBD2 may supply D (6 bases each). Germline values: CDR1 LGHNA, CDR2 YSLEER. Trimming took off 0 bases at V and 0 bases at J, with 17 bases between the two ends. This CDR3 contains 19 residues. CDR3 in amino acids: CASSQDPPLGGANTGELFF. DNA for the CDR3: TGCGCCAGCAGCCAAGATCCTCCCTTGGGGGGCGCGAACACCGGGGAGCTGTTTTTT.

This chain connects TRBV20-1 to TRBJ2-4; perhaps TRBD1 as D (5 bases). CDR3 length: 16 residues. The V and J ends lost 3 bases and 2 bases respectively, with 17 bases between them. The germline CDR1 and CDR2 sequences are DFQATT and SNEGSKA (reference sequence). CDR3 DNA sequence: TGCAGTGCTAGTGGCCCCAGGGCCCTTCCCAAAAACATTCAGTACTTC. As protein: CSASGPRALPKNIQYF.

The V call is TRBV28, the J call TRBJ1-5, with D tentatively TRBD1 (5 bases). The length of the CDR3 is 13 residues. The ends were cut back, 5 bases at V and 6 bases at J, with 11 bases in the middle. Germline CDR1 is MDHEN and CDR2 is SYDVKM. CDR3 residues: CASSLGGVQPQHF. CDR3 coding DNA: TGTGCCAGCAGTCTCGGGGGTGTTCAGCCCCAGCATTTT. Supplemented by reference TRBV28 and TRBJ1-5, the full variable domain reads DVKVTQSSRYLVKRTGEKVFLECVQDMDHENMFWYRQDPGLGLRLIYFSYDVKMKEKGDIPEGYSVSREKKERFSLILESASTNQTSMYLCASSLGGVQPQHFGDGTRLSIL.

The sample holds a few counts of this clonotype. The rearrangement links TRBV10-3 to TRBJ1-3; D is unresolved. The ends were cut back, 7 bases at V and 4 bases at J, with 17 bases in the middle. Germline assignment: CDR1 ENHRY and CDR2 SYGVKD. This CDR3 spans 15 amino acids. As DNA, the CDR3 is TGTGCCATCACCCCGGGTAGGGAGTACGGAAACACCATATATTTT. Amino acids: CAITPGREYGNTIYF.

This clonotype has a handful of counts. V is TRBV28 and J is TRBJ2-1, with D unclear. Germline CDR1 is MDHEN and CDR2 is SYDVKM. This CDR3 comprises 15 residues. V was cut by 6 bases and J by 5 bases, with 17 bases left in between. CDR3 sequence: CASRRTLLPNNEQFF. DNA of the CDR3: TGTGCCAGCAGAAGAACCCTACTCCCGAACAATGAGCAGTTCTTC.

The table lists this clonotype with a few counts. The V gene is TRBV21-1, the J gene TRBJ2-5; the DNA was not compared with TRBD2, the D call given in the table. TRBV21-1 represents a pseudogene. The CDR3 length is 18 residues. As DNA, the CDR3 is TGTGCCAGCAGCAAAATGAATCTAGCGGGAGGAAGTTCGGAGACCCAGTACTTC. Residues: CASSKMNLAGGSSETQYF.